This is a list of T cell receptor beta chains from one sample in a study of T cells in Graves' hyperthyroidism and ophthalmopathy. TCRdb re-derived calls from the multiplex PCR reads in MiXCR, one entry per CDR3 protein. The sample lists 490,000 or so distinct CDR3 sequences, about 20% seen once, with roughly 50% in the top ten. The sample was blood. The receptors stem from a man between 35 and 55 years old with Graves' ophthalmopathy. Each CDR3 is given with its conserved first and last residue. D genes are given only for firm matches. Clone size, where shown, is once, few, many, or a class for clones that have expanded.

TRBV7-8	TRBJ1-1	15	.	.	CASSRTGQPNTEAFF	TGTGCCAGCAGTCGAACTGGGCAACCGAACACTGAAGCTTTCTTT
TRBV19	TRBJ1-2	14	.	.	CASSPRRTGNAWTF	TGTGCCAGTAGTCCTCGACGGACCGGTAATGCGTGGACCTTC
TRBV6-5	TRBJ2-1	14	many	TRBD2	CASSSRGRLREQFF	TGTGCCAGCAGTTCTCGCGGGAGATTGAGGGAGCAGTTCTTC
TRBV11-2	TRBJ2-7	16	.	TRBD1	CASSQEWAGGTYEQYF	TGTGCCAGCAGCCAAGAGTGGGCAGGGGGCACCTACGAGCAGTACTTC
TRBV5-5	TRBJ1-5	15	.	.	CASSFTGRGNQPQHF	TGTGCCAGCAGCTTTACAGGGAGAGGCAATCAGCCCCAGCATTTT
TRBV6-1	TRBJ1-5	16	few	TRBD1	CASSPGGQGENQPQHF	TGTGCCAGCAGTCCTGGGGGACAGGGGGAAAATCAGCCCCAGCATTTT
TRBV10-3	TRBJ1-1	14	.	.	CAIRGPGRDTEAFF	TGTGCCATCCGAGGACCGGGCCGGGACACTGAAGCTTTCTTT
TRBV10-3	TRBJ2-1	16	.	TRBD2	CAISSGTSGRGHEQFF	TGTGCCATCAGTTCCGGGACTAGCGGGAGAGGGCATGAGCAGTTCTTC
TRBV20-1	TRBJ1-5	12	few	.	CSAIEGAQPQHF	TGCAGTGCTATCGAGGGCGCGCAGCCCCAGCATTTT
TRBV5-1	TRBJ2-5	14	.	.	CASSLERTPGTQYF	TGCGCCAGCAGCTTGGAGCGGACCCCGGGGACCCAGTACTTC
TRBV27	TRBJ1-2	13	.	.	CASSLGGSSGYTF	TGTGCCAGCAGTTTAGGGGGGTCATCTGGCTACACCTTC
TRBV30	TRBJ2-5	13	many	.	CAWSARRRETQYF	TGTGCCTGGAGTGCCAGGAGACGAGAGACCCAGTACTTC
TRBV4-2	TRBJ2-7	14	.	.	CASSRASPADEQYF	TGTGCCAGCAGCCGGGCGTCTCCAGCTGACGAGCAGTACTTC
TRBV29-1	TRBJ1-1	16	many	TRBD1	CSAPRRTGGENTEAFF	TGCAGCGCGCCGCGCCGGACAGGGGGCGAGAACACTGAAGCTTTCTTT
TRBV28	TRBJ2-5	13	many	.	CASSLTGIETQYF	TGTGCCAGCAGTTTGACCGGGATAGAGACCCAGTACTTC
TRBV9	TRBJ2-7	13	few	TRBD1	CASSAGTGREQYF	TGTGCCAGCAGCGCCGGGACAGGCCGCGAGCAGTACTTC
TRBV28	TRBJ2-3	15	few	TRBD2	CASSLGGRAGDTQYF	TGTGCCAGCAGTTTAGGCGGGAGGGCAGGAGATACGCAGTATTTT
TRBV7-2	TRBJ2-3	15	many	.	CASSLGGSFTDTQYF	TGTGCCAGCAGCTTAGGGGGTAGCTTCACAGATACGCAGTATTTT
TRBV7-3	TRBJ1-4	16	.	TRBD1	CASSQFPGQGREKLFF	TGTGCCAGCAGCCAATTTCCGGGACAGGGACGGGAAAAACTGTTTTTT
TRBV20-1	TRBJ2-1	14	.	TRBD2	CSRSKSSGTNEQFF	TGCAGCCGCTCTAAATCTAGCGGGACCAATGAGCAGTTCTTC
TRBV9	TRBJ2-1	17	few	.	CASSVATARDLQMEQFF	TGTGCCAGCAGCGTAGCTACCGCCCGGGACTTACAGATGGAGCAGTTCTTC
TRBV4-3	TRBJ2-3	20	.	TRBD2	CASSQDQLAGGGVGTDTQYF	TGCGCCAGCAGCCAAGATCAACTAGCGGGAGGCGGAGTGGGCACAGATACGCAGTATTTT
TRBV28	TRBJ2-2	15	many	TRBD2	CASSLGAGVTGELFF	TGTGCCAGCAGTTTAGGGGCGGGGGTCACCGGGGAGCTGTTTTTT
TRBV28	TRBJ2-7	15	many	.	CASSVPGAPSYEQYF	TGTGCCAGCAGCGTCCCGGGAGCGCCGTCCTACGAGCAGTACTTC
TRBV2	TRBJ2-5	12	once	.	CASQAFAETQYF	TGTGCCAGCCAGGCGTTTGCGGAGACCCAGTACTTC
TRBV4-3	TRBJ2-3	17	.	.	CASSQDIEVTLTDTQYF	TGCGCCAGCAGCCAAGATATAGAAGTGACATTGACAGATACGCAGTATTTT
TRBV12-5	TRBJ1-1	15	many	.	CASGLVQGEGTEAFF	TGTGCTAGTGGTTTGGTACAGGGTGAAGGGACTGAAGCTTTCTTT
TRBV7-9	TRBJ2-7	15	many	.	CASTLGQGLSYEQYF	TGTGCCAGCACCCTGGGCCAGGGGTTATCCTACGAGCAGTACTTC
TRBV24-1	TRBJ2-7	14	few	.	CATSDAGVTYERYF	TGTGCCACCAGTGACGCCGGGGTAACTTACGAGCGGTACTTC
TRBV20-1	TRBJ2-3	14	many	.	CSARGQIVTDTQYF	TGCAGTGCTAGAGGACAGATAGTCACAGATACGCAGTATTTT
TRBV6-1	TRBJ1-2	13	.	.	CASTYNTGGGYTF	TGTGCCAGCACCTATAATACCGGCGGGGGCTACACCTTC
TRBV7-8	TRBJ2-2	16	.	TRBD2	CASSFLAGGFTGELFF	TGTGCCAGCAGCTTCCTAGCGGGGGGATTCACCGGGGAGCTGTTTTTT
TRBV6-9	TRBJ1-2	14	.	.	CASSYSGRVYGYTF	TGTGCCAGCAGTTATTCCGGGCGTGTGTATGGCTACACCTTC
TRBV5-1	TRBJ2-5	14	.	.	CASSSVAAQETQYF	TGCGCCAGCAGCTCCGTAGCGGCCCAAGAGACCCAGTACTTC
TRBV12-5	TRBJ1-1	14	many	.	CASLPPLGNTEAFF	TGTGCTAGTTTGCCACCGTTAGGGAACACTGAAGCTTTCTTT
TRBV4-1	TRBJ1-2	13	.	.	CASSQIWVGGYTF	TGCGCCAGCAGCCAAATATGGGTGGGTGGCTACACCTTC
TRBV6-1	TRBJ1-6	12	.	.	CASSGQDSPLHF	TGTGCCAGCAGTGGACAGGATTCACCCCTCCACTTT
TRBV3-1	TRBJ1-2	13	few	TRBD1	CASSGQGVYGYTF	TGTGCCAGCAGTGGACAGGGCGTCTATGGCTACACCTTC
TRBV6-1	TRBJ2-5	14	few	.	CASRPLQLGETQYF	TGTGCCAGCAGACCCCTTCAGCTAGGAGAGACCCAGTACTTC
TRBV6-6	TRBJ1-1	17	many	.	CASSYSSPGGRRTEAFF	TGTGCCAGCAGTTACTCATCTCCAGGCGGGCGTCGCACTGAAGCTTTCTTT